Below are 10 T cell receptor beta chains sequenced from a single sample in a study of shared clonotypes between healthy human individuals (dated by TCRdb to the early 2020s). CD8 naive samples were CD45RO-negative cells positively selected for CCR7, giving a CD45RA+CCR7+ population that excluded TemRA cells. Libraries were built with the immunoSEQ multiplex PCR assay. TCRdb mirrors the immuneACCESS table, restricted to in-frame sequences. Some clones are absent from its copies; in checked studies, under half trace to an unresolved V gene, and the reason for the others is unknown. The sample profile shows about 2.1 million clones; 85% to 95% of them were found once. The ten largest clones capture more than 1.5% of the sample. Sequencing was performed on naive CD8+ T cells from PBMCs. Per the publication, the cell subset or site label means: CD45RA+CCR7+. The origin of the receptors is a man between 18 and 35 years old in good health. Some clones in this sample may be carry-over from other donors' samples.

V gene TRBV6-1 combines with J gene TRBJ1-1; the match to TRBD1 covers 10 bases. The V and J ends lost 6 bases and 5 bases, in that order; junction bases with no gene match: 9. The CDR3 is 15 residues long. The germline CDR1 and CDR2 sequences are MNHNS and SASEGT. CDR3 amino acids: CASRVRGTGVTEAFF. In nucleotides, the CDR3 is TGTGCCAGCAGGGTTAGGGGGACAGGGGTAACTGAAGCTTTCTTT.

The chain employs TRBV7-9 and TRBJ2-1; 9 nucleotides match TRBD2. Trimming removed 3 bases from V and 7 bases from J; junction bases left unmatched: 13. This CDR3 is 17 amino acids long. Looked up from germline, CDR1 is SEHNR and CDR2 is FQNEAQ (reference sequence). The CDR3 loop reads CASSLLTSGFGWNEQFF. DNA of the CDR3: TGTGCCAGCAGCTTGCTGACTAGCGGTTTCGGGTGGAATGAGCAGTTCTTC.

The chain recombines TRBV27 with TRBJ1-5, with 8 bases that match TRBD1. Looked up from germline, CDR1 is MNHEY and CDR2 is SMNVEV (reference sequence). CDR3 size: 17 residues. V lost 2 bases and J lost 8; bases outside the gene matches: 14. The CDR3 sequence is CASSLGPGTGPWKPQHF. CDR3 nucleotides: TGTGCCAGCAGTTTAGGTCCCGGGACAGGCCCCTGGAAGCCCCAGCATTTT.

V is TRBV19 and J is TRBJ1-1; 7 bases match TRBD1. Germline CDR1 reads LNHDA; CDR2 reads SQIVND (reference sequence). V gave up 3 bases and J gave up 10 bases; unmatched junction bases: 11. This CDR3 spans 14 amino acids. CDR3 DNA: TGTGCCAGTAGTATTCGGGACAGAGTGCGAGGAGCTTTCTTT. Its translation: CASSIRDRVRGAFF.

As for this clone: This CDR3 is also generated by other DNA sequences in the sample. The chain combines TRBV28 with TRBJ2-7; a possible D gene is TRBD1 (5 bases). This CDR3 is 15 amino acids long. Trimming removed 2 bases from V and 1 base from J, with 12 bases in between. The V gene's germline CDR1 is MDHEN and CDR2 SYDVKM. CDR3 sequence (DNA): TGTGCCAGCAGTTTACAACGGACACTGTCCTACGAGCAGTACTTC. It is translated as CASSLQRTLSYEQYF.

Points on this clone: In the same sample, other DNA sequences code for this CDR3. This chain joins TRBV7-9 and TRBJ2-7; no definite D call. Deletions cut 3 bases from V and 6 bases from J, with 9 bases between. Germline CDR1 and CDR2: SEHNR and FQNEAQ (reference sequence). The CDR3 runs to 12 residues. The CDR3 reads CASSFGVSEQYF. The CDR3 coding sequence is TGTGCCAGCAGCTTTGGGGTGAGCGAGCAGTACTTC.

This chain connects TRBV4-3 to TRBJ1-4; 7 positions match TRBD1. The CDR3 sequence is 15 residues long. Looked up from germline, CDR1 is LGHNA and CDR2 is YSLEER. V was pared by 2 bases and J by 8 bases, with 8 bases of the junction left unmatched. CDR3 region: CASSQRLTGREKLFF. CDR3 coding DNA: TGCGCCAGCAGCCAACGGTTGACAGGGCGAGAAAAACTGTTTTTT.

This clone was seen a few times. The CDR3 is CASSEGAHGQPQHF. The CDR3 coding sequence is TGTGCCAGCAGTGAGGGGGCGCACGGTCAGCCCCAGCATTTT. This chain joins TRBV27 and TRBJ1-5, with TRBD1 matching over 7 bases. This CDR3 comprises 14 residues. V shed 5 bases and J 6 bases; nucleotides not matched to a gene: 7. Germline V gene sequence: CDR1 MNHEY, CDR2 SMNVEV (reference sequence).

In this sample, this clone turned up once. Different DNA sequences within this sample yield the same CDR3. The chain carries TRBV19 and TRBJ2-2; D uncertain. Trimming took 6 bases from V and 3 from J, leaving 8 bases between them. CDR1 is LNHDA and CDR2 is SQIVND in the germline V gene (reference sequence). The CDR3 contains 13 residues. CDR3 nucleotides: TGTGCCAGTAGCGGCTCCTACACCGGGGAGCTGTTTTTT. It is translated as CASSGSYTGELFF.

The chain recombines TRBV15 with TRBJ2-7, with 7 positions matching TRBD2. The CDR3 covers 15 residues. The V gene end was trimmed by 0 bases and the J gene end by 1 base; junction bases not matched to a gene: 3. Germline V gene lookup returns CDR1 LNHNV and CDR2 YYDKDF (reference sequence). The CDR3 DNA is TGTGCCACCAGCAGAGAGTCTAGCGGATCCTACGAGCAGTACTTC. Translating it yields CATSRESSGSYEQYF.